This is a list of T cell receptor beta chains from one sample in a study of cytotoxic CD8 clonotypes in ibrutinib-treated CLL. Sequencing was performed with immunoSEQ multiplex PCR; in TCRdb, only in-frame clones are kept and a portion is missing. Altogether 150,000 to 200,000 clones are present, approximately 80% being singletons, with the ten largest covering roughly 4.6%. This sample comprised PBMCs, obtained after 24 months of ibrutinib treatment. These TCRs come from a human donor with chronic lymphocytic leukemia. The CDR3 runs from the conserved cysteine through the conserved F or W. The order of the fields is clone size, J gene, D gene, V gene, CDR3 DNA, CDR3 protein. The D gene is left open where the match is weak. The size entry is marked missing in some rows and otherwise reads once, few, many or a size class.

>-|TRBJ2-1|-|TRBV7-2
TGTGCCAGCAGCTTAGCCCTCAATGAGCAGTTCTTC
CASSLALNEQFF
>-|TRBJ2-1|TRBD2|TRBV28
TGTGCCTCCTCGGGGAGTAGCGGGAGCTTTAATGAGCAGTTCTTC
CASSGSSGSFNEQFF
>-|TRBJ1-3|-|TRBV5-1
TGCGCCAGCAGCGTATCGCCAAAGGTGGAGGGAAACACCATATATTTT
CASSVSPKVEGNTIYF
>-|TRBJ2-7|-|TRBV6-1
TGTGCCAGCAAGGCAGGGTCTTATCCCTACGAGCAGTACTTC
CASKAGSYPYEQYF
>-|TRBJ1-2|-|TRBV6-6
TGTGCCACATGGGATAGTCGGGGTGGCTATGGCTACACCTTC
CATWDSRGGYGYTF
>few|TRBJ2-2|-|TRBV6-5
TGTGCCAGCAGACGGAACACCGGGGAGCTGTTTTTT
CASRRNTGELFF
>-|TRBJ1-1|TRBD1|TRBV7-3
TGTGCCAGCAGCGCGGGACAGGCTTTTGCTGAAGCTTTCTTT
CASSAGQAFAEAFF
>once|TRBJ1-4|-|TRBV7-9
TGTGCCAGCAGCTTGGCAGGGACCAATGAAAAACTGTTTTTT
CASSLAGTNEKLFF
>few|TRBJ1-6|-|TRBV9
TGTGCCAGCAGCGCTACCGGGACAACGAATTCACCCCTCCACTTT
CASSATGTTNSPLHF
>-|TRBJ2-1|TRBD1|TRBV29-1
TGCAGCGTTGAAACAGGGGGCCGGCGGTCGCAGTTCTTC
CSVETGGRRSQFF
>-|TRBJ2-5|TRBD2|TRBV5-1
TGCGCCAGCAGCTTGGCTAGCGGGAGCGAGACCCAGTACTTC
CASSLASGSETQYF
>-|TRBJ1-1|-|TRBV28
TGTGCCAGCAGTGGGACACTGAACACTGAAGCTTTCTTT
CASSGTLNTEAFF
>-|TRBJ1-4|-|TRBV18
TGTGCCAGCTCACCTATGGGGTCAACTAATGAAAAACTGTTTTTT
CASSPMGSTNEKLFF
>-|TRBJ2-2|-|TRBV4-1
TGCGCCAGCAGCCAATCAAGACTTTACACCGGGGAGCTGTTTTTT
CASSQSRLYTGELFF
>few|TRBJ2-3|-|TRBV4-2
TGTGCCAGCAGCGCCAGACTCAGGGATACGCAGTATTTT
CASSARLRDTQYF
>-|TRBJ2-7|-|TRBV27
TGTGCCAGCAGTTACCGGGACGGCTCCTACGAGCAGTACTTC
CASSYRDGSYEQYF
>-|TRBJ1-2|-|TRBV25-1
TGTGCCTCTGGGACTTCAAACTATGGCTACACCTTC
CASGTSNYGYTF
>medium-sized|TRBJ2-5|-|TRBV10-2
TGCGCCAGCAGTGCTCAGGGTGCGACCCAGTACTTC
CASSAQGATQYF
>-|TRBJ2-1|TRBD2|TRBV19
TGTGCCAGTAGTGTGGGAGGGCCGGGGCACAATGAGCAGTTCTTC
CASSVGGPGHNEQFF
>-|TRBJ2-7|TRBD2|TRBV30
TGTGCCTGGAGTCAACGGACTAGCGGGCTGTCCTTC
CAWSQRTSGLSF
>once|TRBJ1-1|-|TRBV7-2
TGTGCCAGCAGCCCCTGGGGGACACTGGAGCGGAACACTGAAGCTTTCTTT
CASSPWGTLERNTEAFF
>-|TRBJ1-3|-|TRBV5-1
TGCGCCAGCAGCGCTCAACAGAGCTCTGGAAACACCATATATTTT
CASSAQQSSGNTIYF
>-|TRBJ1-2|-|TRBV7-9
TGTGCCAGCAGCTTAGGCCTTGGCTACACCTTC
CASSLGLGYTF
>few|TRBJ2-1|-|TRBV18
TGTGCCAGCTCTTACCGGGTTCAAGACTCCTACAATGAGCAGTTCTTC
CASSYRVQDSYNEQFF
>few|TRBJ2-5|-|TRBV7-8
TGTGCCAGCAGCTTATGGGGTAAAGCGGAGACCCAGTACTTC
CASSLWGKAETQYF
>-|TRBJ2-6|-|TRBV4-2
TGTGCCAGCAGCCAAGGGACAGGCGGGAGCTCTGGGGCCAACGTCCTGACTTTC
CASSQGTGGSSGANVLTF
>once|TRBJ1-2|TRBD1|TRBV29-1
TGCAGCGTAGATTTACAGGGGCCCCTCCGTCCTTTGGACTATGGCTACACCTTC
CSVDLQGPLRPLDYGYTF
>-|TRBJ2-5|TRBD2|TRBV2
TGTGCCAGCAGGAAGGGGACTAGCGGGATGTTTGAGACCCAGTACTTC
CASRKGTSGMFETQYF
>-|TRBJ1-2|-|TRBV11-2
TGTGCCAGCAGCTTAGTAGCAGGAGACTATGGCTACACCTTC
CASSLVAGDYGYTF
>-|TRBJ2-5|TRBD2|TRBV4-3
TGCGCCAGCAGCCAATCGGGACTAGCGGGGGCCCAAGAGACCCAGTACTTC
CASSQSGLAGAQETQYF
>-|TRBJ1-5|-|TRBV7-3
TGTGCCAGCAGCGCCGCCGGTTCCAATCAGCCCCAGCATTTT
CASSAAGSNQPQHF
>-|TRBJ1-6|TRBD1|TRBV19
TGTGCCAGTAGTAACTACTTGACAGGGTCGAATTCACCCCTCCACTTT
CASSNYLTGSNSPLHF
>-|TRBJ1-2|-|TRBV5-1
TGCGCCAGCAGCTTGGGTGGGGCAGGCGATGGCTACACCTTC
CASSLGGAGDGYTF
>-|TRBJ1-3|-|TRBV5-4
TGTGCCAGCAGCTCAGGGGTCTTGGAGAACACCATATATTTT
CASSSGVLENTIYF
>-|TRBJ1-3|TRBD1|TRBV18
TGTGCCAGCTCAATTATATCCGGGACAGCTTCTGGAAACACCATATATTTT
CASSIISGTASGNTIYF
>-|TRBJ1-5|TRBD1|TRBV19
TGTGCCAGTTCCTCCGGACAGGGGGGGAATCAGCCCCAGCATTTT
CASSSGQGGNQPQHF
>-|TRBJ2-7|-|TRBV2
TGTGCCAAAGAGCGTGGAGGACAGACCTACGAGCAGTACTTC
CAKERGGQTYEQYF
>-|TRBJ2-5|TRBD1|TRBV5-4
TGTGCCAGCAGCCCCAGGCAGGGGGCGGGAGAGACCCAGTACTTC
CASSPRQGAGETQYF
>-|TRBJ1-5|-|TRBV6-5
TGTGCCAGCAGGAACAGAGGCAATCAGCCCCAGCATTTT
CASRNRGNQPQHF
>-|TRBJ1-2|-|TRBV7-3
TGTGCCAGCAGCTTGTCAGTTGGCTACACCTTC
CASSLSVGYTF
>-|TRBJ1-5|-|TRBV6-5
TGTGCCAGCTCCCCCCCCCTGGGTCAGCCCCAGCATTTT
CASSPPLGQPQHF
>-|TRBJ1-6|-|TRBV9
TGTGCCAGCAGCGTAGGACAGGTCAATTCACCCCTCCACTTT
CASSVGQVNSPLHF
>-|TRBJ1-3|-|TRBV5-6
TGTGCCGCTAATAGGATGTCTGGAAACACCATATATTTT
CAANRMSGNTIYF
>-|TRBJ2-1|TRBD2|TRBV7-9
TGTGCCAGCAGCTTACCCCCCCGCCTAGCGGGAAGGAGCAATGAGCAGTTCTTC
CASSLPPRLAGRSNEQFF
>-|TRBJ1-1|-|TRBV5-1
TGCGCCAGCAGCTTTGAGGGGAGTGAAGCTTTCTTT
CASSFEGSEAFF
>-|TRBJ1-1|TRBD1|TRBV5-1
TGCGCCAGCAGCACCCAGGCAGGGGGCGCCGTGAACACTGAAGCTTTCTTT
CASSTQAGGAVNTEAFF
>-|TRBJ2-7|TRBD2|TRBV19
TGTGCCAGTAGTACACGGACTAGCGGGAGATACGAGCAGTACTTC
CASSTRTSGRYEQYF
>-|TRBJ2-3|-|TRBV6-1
TGTGCCAGCAGGAGGGACCTGGCTTTCACAGATACGCAGTATTTT
CASRRDLAFTDTQYF
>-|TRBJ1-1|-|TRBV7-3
TGTGCCAGCAGCTTTTCACAGAACACTGAAGCTTTCTTT
CASSFSQNTEAFF